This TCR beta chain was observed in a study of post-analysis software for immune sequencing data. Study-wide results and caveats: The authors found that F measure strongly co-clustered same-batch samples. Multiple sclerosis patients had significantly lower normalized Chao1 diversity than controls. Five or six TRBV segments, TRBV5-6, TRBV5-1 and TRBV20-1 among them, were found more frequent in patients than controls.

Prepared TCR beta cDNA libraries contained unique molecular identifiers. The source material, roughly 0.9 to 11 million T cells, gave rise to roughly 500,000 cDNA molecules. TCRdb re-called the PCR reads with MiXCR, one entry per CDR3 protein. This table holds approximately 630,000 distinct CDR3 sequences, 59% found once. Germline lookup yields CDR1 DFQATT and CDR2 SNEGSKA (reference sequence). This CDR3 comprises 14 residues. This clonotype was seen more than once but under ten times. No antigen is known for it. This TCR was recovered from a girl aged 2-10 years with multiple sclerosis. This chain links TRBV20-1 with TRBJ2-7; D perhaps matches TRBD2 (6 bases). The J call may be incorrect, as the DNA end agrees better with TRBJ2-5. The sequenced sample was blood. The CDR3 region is CSASRGKVAKTQYF. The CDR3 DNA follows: TGCAGTGCTAGCCGGGGGAAAGTTGCGAAGACCCAGTACTTC.